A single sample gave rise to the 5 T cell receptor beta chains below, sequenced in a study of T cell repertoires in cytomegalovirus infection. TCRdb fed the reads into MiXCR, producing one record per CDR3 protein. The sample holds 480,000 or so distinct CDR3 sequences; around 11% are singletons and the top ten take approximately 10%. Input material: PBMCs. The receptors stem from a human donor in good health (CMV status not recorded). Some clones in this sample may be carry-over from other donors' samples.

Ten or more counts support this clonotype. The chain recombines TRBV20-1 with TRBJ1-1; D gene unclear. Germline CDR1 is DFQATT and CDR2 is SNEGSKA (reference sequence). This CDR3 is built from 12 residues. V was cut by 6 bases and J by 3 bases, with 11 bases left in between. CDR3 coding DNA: TGCAGTGCCGAGGAGGGAGACACTGAAGCTTTCTTT. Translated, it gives CSAEEGDTEAFF.

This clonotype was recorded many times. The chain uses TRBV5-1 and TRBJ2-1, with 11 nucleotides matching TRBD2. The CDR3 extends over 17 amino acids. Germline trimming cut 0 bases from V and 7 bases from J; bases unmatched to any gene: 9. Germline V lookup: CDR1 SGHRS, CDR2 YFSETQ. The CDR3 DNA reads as TGCGCCAGCAGCTTGGCTACTAGCGGGAGTGCGAGGAATGAGCAGTTCTTC. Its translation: CASSLATSGSARNEQFF.

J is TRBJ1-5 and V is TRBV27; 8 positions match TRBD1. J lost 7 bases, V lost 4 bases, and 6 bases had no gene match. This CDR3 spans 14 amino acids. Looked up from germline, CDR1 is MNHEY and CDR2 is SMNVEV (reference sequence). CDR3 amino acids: CASSSDRGGQPQHF. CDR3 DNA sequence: TGTGCCAGCAGTTCCGACAGGGGAGGGCAGCCCCAGCATTTT.

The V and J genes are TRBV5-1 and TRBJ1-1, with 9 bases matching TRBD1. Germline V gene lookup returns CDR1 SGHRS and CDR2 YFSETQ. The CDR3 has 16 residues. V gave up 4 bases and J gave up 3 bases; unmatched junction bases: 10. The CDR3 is CASSLLGTGKDTEAFF. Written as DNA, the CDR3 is TGCGCCAGCAGCCTCCTAGGGACAGGGAAGGACACTGAAGCTTTCTTT.

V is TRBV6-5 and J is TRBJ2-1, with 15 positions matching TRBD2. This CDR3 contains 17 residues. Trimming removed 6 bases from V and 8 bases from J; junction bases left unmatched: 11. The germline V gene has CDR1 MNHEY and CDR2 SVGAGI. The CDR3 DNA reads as TGTGCCAGCAGCCCCGGACTAGCGGGGGGGCCGGGGTATGAGCAGTTCTTC. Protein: CASSPGLAGGPGYEQFF.